The rows below give T cell receptor beta chains drawn from one sample of a study of T cell clonotyping in hematopoietic cell transplantation. The table came from immunoSEQ multiplex PCR; TCRdb's copy has only in-frame clones and leaves some out. The sample carries tens of thousands of clones, approximately 95% recorded once. The source material was peripheral blood mononuclear cells, sampled before stem cell transplant. The receptors stem from a man in his forties with chronic myeloid leukemia. Some clones in this sample may be carry-over from other donors' samples. Both conserved end residues are part of each CDR3. Fields, in order: V gene, CDR3 protein.

TRBV28,CASSTSYEQYF
TRBV28,CASSLGAGDQPQHF
TRBV30,CAWRKGQQGTEAFF
TRBV7-2,CASSFWGLSYEQYF
TRBV19,CASSFIPGQGLGGYTF
TRBV19,CASNLGSNTGELFF
TRBV6-1,CASSSRETDTQYF
TRBV6-5,CASSPSVWSNQPQHF
TRBV5-1,CASSFNADSEAFF
TRBV28,CASMRQTGPGANVLTF
TRBV7-9,CASSTVNSPLHF
TRBV6-5,CASSYLRGSREKLFF
TRBV6-5,CASSYQGTNEKLFF
TRBV9,CASRPAGGLNTGELFF
TRBV5-1,CASQQGDYTEAFF
TRBV4-1,CASSQPKGLAGQGDEQYF
TRBV5-4,CASSLAPGGGTVRGYTF
TRBV7-6,CASSPSRETQYF
TRBV7-8,CASSLASGGRVFTDTQYF
TRBV5-1,CASSGNSRTNEKLFF
TRBV7-2,CASSSRVSNTEAFF
TRBV10-2,CASRGQGTYQPQHF
TRBV30,CAWEPGTKKEAFF
TRBV19,CASSPDSALSPLHF
TRBV2,CASSLSESERLFF
TRBV6-1,CASKAYLSTEAFF
TRBV6-5,CASRGQGARTEAFF
TRBV5-5,CASSLSVLAQGREQYF
TRBV11-2,CASSLGYRGDEQYF
TRBV28,CASSGPGLDNEKLFF
TRBV6-5,CASSRQGTGELFF
TRBV6-1,CASSLEGAVFSPLHF
TRBV7-9,CASSAGLTYEQYF
TRBV28,CASSPSTGGSPLHF
TRBV11-1,CASSSFGDYNSPLHF
TRBV7-9,CASSPATLSYNSPLHF
TRBV6-5,CASSGPGLPVSQAFF
TRBV9,CASSVDPDFNSPLHF
TRBV7-2,CASSRSAGGRYWYF
TRBV15,CATRDGEEPQHF
TRBV10-3,CAISNRDRGFGAFF
TRBV7-8,CASSLGATVSEAFF
TRBV4-2,CASSQGWTDSENTEAFF
TRBV9,CASSVGGVVTDTQYF
TRBV6-1,CASSPTGFKADGYTF
TRBV4-1,CASSQAMWYQPQHF
TRBV5-1,CASSLWADSTNTEAFF
TRBV5-4,CASSPGINEKLFF
TRBV30,CAWSIRGVTDTQYF
TRBV5-4,CASSPGQTYNEQFF
TRBV2,CASSKGQRTEAFF